Below are 21 T cell receptor beta chains sequenced from a single sample in a study of spatial heterogeneity in lung cancer. The time point was: sample taken at primary tumor resection. The input material, whole RNA from tumor, nontumor lung or frozen PBMC, was sequenced unsorted. TCRdb ran MiXCR on the 5' RACE reads and lists one entry per CDR3 protein. The sample has 50,000 or so distinct CDR3 sequences, less than 9% seen once. This specimen was PBMCs, taken at surgery. These receptors all come from a female donor with early-stage non-small cell lung cancer.

This clonotype was counted many times. The V and J genes are TRBV6-6 and TRBJ2-1; 7 bases are a match to TRBD1. The CDR3 runs 16 residues. Germline V gives CDR1 MNHNY, CDR2 SVGAGI (reference sequence). The J segment lost 5 bases and the V segment lost 1 base, leaving 8 bases of the junction unmatched. DNA of the CDR3: TGTGCCAGCAGTTACTGGCGGACAGGACCCGACAATGAGCAGTTCTTC. It yields the protein CASSYWRTGPDNEQFF.

This clonotype was found many times. The gene calls are TRBV25-1 and TRBJ1-5, with D possibly being TRBD1 (6 bases). This CDR3 is 14 amino acids long. The V end was cut by 2 bases, the J end by 6 bases, with 11 bases between. From germline, CDR1 is MGHDK and CDR2 SYGVNS. The CDR3 spells CASSEAGAGQPQHF. The CDR3 DNA reads TGTGCCAGCAGTGAAGCAGGGGCTGGTCAGCCCCAGCATTTT. Looking up the rest from reference TRBV25-1 and TRBJ1-5 gives the full variable domain: EADIYQTPRYLVIGTGKKITLECSQTMGHDKMYWYQQDPGMELHLIHYSYGVNSTEKGDLSSESTVSRIRTEHFPLTLESARPSHTSQYLCASSEAGAGQPQHFGDGTRLSIL.

About this clonotype itself: A much bigger clone sits one base away, suggesting this may be a read error. The V and J genes are TRBV5-6 and TRBJ2-1; 7 nucleotides match TRBD2. The CDR3 is made up of 17 amino acids. CDR1 and CDR2 from the germline V gene are SGHDT and YYEEEE. CDR3 bases: TGTGCCAGCAGCCCACCGGGAGGTGGCAGGTGGAACAATAAGCAGTTCTTC. Its translation is CASSPPGGGRWNNKQFF.

The chain joins TRBV6-5 to TRBJ1-2; 7 bases fit TRBD1. The CDR3 totals 16 residues. From germline, CDR1 is MNHEY and CDR2 SVGAGI. V shed 3 bases, J shed 4 bases, and the junction held 11 bases outside the gene matches. CDR3 nucleotide sequence: TGTGCCAGCAGTTATGTCGAAAAACAGGGGAGCTATGGCTACACCTTC. Its translation: CASSYVEKQGSYGYTF.

The gene calls are TRBV6-2 or TRBV6-3 and TRBJ2-7, with D possibly being TRBD2 (6 bases). Deletions cut 4 bases from V and 5 bases from J, with 9 bases between. This CDR3 has 12 amino acids. Germline V gene sequence: CDR1 MNHEY, CDR2 SVGEGT. The CDR3 DNA reads TGTGCCAGCAGTTCTATAGCGGACGAGCAGTACTTC. It specifies CASSSIADEQYF.

This clonotype was counted many times. V gene TRBV7-9 combines with J gene TRBJ2-3; tentative D call: TRBD1 (6 bases). The CDR3 has 16 amino acids. Trimming stripped 5 bases from V and 3 bases from J, with 18 bases between. Germline lookup yields CDR1 SEHNR and CDR2 FQNEAQ (reference sequence). The CDR3 DNA is TGTGCCAGCAGCGATCAATCAGGGGTGTGGACAGATACGCAGTATTTT. Translating gives CASSDQSGVWTDTQYF.

This clonotype has a count of ten or more. The genes are TRBV7-6 and TRBJ2-7, with unresolved D. Germline assignment: CDR1 SGHVS and CDR2 FNYEAQ. The CDR3 extends over 14 amino acids. Deletions cut 4 bases from V and 5 bases from J, with 15 bases between. CDR3 protein: CASSSMDRGDEQYF. CDR3 in DNA: TGTGCCAGCAGCTCCATGGACCGAGGCGACGAGCAGTACTTC.

This clonotype has just a few counts. The V and J genes are TRBV19 and TRBJ1-4; 7 nucleotides line up with TRBD1. Germline CDR1 LNHDA, CDR2 SQIVND (reference sequence). The J segment lost 0 bases and the V segment lost 6 bases, leaving 10 bases of the junction unmatched. CDR3 length: 17 amino acids. CDR3 residues: CASSITRQGTTNEKLFF. In DNA, the CDR3 is TGTGCCAGTAGCATCACCCGACAGGGAACAACTAATGAAAAACTGTTTTTT.

This clonotype was detected only a few times. The rearrangement uses TRBV19 and TRBJ1-1; 7 bases fit TRBD1. This CDR3 region has 13 residues. Germline CDR1 LNHDA, CDR2 SQIVND (reference sequence). The V and J ends lost 7 bases and 4 bases, in that order; junction bases with no gene match: 6. The CDR3 DNA reads TGTGCCAGTAAGGTGAGGGGGCCCACTGAAGCTTTCTTT. Protein: CASKVRGPTEAFF.

A few counts support this clonotype. This chain links TRBV7-2 with TRBJ2-3, with 10 bases fitting TRBD2. Trimming removed 4 bases from V and 4 bases from J; junction bases left unmatched: 5. Per germline, CDR1 SGHTA and CDR2 FQGNSA. CDR3 length: 15 residues. In DNA, the CDR3 is TGTGCCAGCAGCTCGATGACTAGCGGGTCAGATACGCAGTATTTT. Translated, it gives CASSSMTSGSDTQYF. The variable domain in full, with the rest retrieved from reference TRBV7-2 and TRBJ2-3, is GAGVSQSPSNKVTEKGKDVELRCDPISGHTALYWYRQSLGQGLEFLIYFQGNSAPDKSGLPSDRFSAERTGGSVSTLTIQRTQQEDSAVYLCASSSMTSGSDTQYFGPGTRLTVL.

This clonotype came up many times. This chain's CDR3 is CASSLLGNEQFF. DNA for the CDR3: TGTGCCAGCAGTTTACTAGGGAATGAGCAGTTCTTC. This chain uses TRBV12-3 or TRBV12-4 with TRBJ2-1; no reliable D call. Trimming shortened V by 2 bases and J by 7 bases, and 6 bases separated the two germline ends. The CDR3 totals 12 residues.

This clonotype came up a few times. V usage is TRBV19 and J usage is TRBJ1-2, with D maybe TRBD1 (6 bases). CDR1 is LNHDA, CDR2 SQIVND, per germline (reference sequence). V was trimmed by 4 bases and J by 4 bases, leaving 16 bases between them. The CDR3 is made up of 15 amino acids. The CDR3 is CASSRDGTKSYGYTF. Here the CDR3 DNA reads TGTGCCAGTAGTAGGGACGGGACAAAAAGCTATGGCTACACCTTC.

The chain joins TRBV7-2 to TRBJ1-5, with D possibly TRBD1 on 6 matching bases. CDR3 length: 15 residues. The ends were cut back, 1 base at V and 3 bases at J, with 10 bases in the middle. Germline V CDR1 and CDR2: SGHTA, FQGNSA. The CDR3 nucleotides are TGTGCCAGCAGCTTAGTTCAGGGGAACAATCAGCCCCAGCATTTT. Translating gives CASSLVQGNNQPQHF.

This chain joins TRBV5-1 and TRBJ2-3; D possibly corresponds to TRBD1 (5 bases). Between the trimmed V and J ends, which lost 0 bases and 4 bases, there was a span of 9 bases. Germline CDR1 reads SGHRS; CDR2 reads YFSETQ. The CDR3 is 14 amino acids. CDR3 sequence reads: CASSLEQGPDTQYF. CDR3 DNA: TGCGCCAGCAGCTTGGAGCAGGGCCCAGATACGCAGTATTTT.

In regard to this clonotype: A much larger clonotype is one base distant, so this may be a read error. This chain links TRBV30 with TRBJ1-3; D is unresolved. This CDR3 comprises 14 residues. Trimming cost V 2 bases and J 0 bases, with 8 bases left between them. Germline-derived CDR1 and CDR2 are GTSNPN and SVGIG (reference sequence). CDR3: CAWSISISGNTIYF. The CDR3 bases are TGTGCCTGGAGTATCTCAATCTCTGGAAACACCATATATTTT.

This clonotype has a count of ten or more. The chain has TRBV7-9 and TRBJ2-7, with a weak D call TRBD1 (5 bases). The CDR3 is 14 amino acids. Germline V gene sequence: CDR1 SEHNR, CDR2 FQNEAQ (reference sequence). With 5 bases removed from V and 2 bases from J, the gap between germline ends came to 13 bases. CDR3 in amino acids: CASSPYTGPYEQYF. The CDR3 DNA is TGTGCCAGCAGCCCATACACAGGCCCCTACGAGCAGTACTTC.

The chain uses TRBV12-5 and TRBJ2-2, with unresolved D. Germline CDR1 and CDR2: LGHNT and FRNRAP. Trimming left V 3 bases short and J 6 bases short, with 14 bases between. The CDR3 sequence is 15 residues long. The CDR3 DNA reads as TGTGCTAGTGGTTTAGTCCACTCTGGGGCCGGGGAGCTGTTTTTT. Encoded protein: CASGLVHSGAGELFF.

This clonotype was picked up many times. The chain employs TRBV19 and TRBJ2-5; no definite D call. The CDR3 consists of 15 residues. V shed 5 bases and J shed 0 bases, with 13 bases lying between them. CDR1 LNHDA and CDR2 SQIVND come from the germline V gene (reference sequence). CDR3 sequence reads: CASSDPTEYQETQYF. In DNA form, the CDR3 reads TGTGCCAGTAGTGATCCGACGGAATACCAAGAGACCCAGTACTTC.

V usage is TRBV5-1 and J usage is TRBJ2-7; either TRBD1 or TRBD2 may supply D (5 bases each). This CDR3 has 12 amino acids. V lost 3 bases and J lost 4, with 8 bases in between. The germline V gene encodes CDR1 SGHRS and CDR2 YFSETQ. Here the CDR3 DNA reads TGCGCCAGCAGCTCCGGGACGTACGAGCAGTACTTC. This codes for CASSSGTYEQYF.

The genes are TRBV12-3 or TRBV12-4 and TRBJ2-5; D possibly corresponds to TRBD1 (6 bases). The CDR3 is 14 amino acids. Trimming pared 6 bases from V and 4 bases from J, leaving 15 bases between. The chain's CDR3 is CASRPSEGGETQYF. CDR3 nucleotide sequence: TGTGCCAGCAGGCCTTCAGAAGGGGGAGAGACCCAGTACTTC.

This clonotype turned up a few times. The gene calls are TRBV4-3 and TRBJ1-6; D is ambiguous. The germline V gene has CDR1 LGHNA and CDR2 YSLEER. The CDR3 spans 14 residues. Trimming removed 0 bases at V and 14 bases at J, with 14 bases between. CDR3 amino acids: CASSQEGPTASLHF. CDR3 in DNA: TGCGCCAGCAGCCAAGAAGGGCCGACGGCGTCCCTCCACTTT.